This note documents a single T cell receptor (beta chain) sequence. Its antigen remains unknown. Each patient was aged 18 to 65 and had newly diagnosed hyperthyroidism of under 2 months' duration. Investigators excluded patients with uncontrolled infection, other autoimmune disease, pregnancy or lactation. On the basis of clinical symptoms, serum thyroxine and TRAb, thyroid ultrasound and orbital computed tomography, diagnoses were made. This CDR3 has 14 amino acids. V gave up 4 bases and J gave up 0 bases, with 9 bases separating them. CDR1 and CDR2 (germline): SQVTM, ANQGSEA. These data are taken from a study of T cells in Graves' hyperthyroidism and ophthalmopathy. Findings and limits, study-wide: Ophthalmopathy was separated from stable hyperthyroidism by a 13 V-J model.

Amplification of TCR beta CDR3 regions was performed using RNA transcripts as template. When the TCR CDR3 underwent first-round RT-PCR, the HTBI primer set was used. TCRdb ran MiXCR on the multiplex PCR reads and lists one entry per CDR3 protein. The table lists some 600,000 distinct CDR3 sequences, 46% of them singletons, with about 7.9% in the top ten. The specimen was peripheral blood or thyroid tissue (not recorded which). This sequence joins TRBV29-1 and TRBJ1-4, with D possibly being TRBD1 (6 bases). The sequence derives from a woman aged 18 to 35 with Graves' hyperthyroidism. CDR3 in DNA: TGCAGCGTTGCCGGGACACCAACTAATGAAAAACTGTTTTTT. Translated: CSVAGTPTNEKLFF. Based on the CDR3 plus reference TRBV29-1 and TRBJ1-4, the full variable domain is SAVISQKPSRDICQRGTSLTIQCQVDSQVTMMFWYRQQPGQSLTLIATANQGSEATYESGFVIDKFPISRPNLTFSTLTVSNMSPEDSSIYLCSVAGTPTNEKLFFGSGTQLSVL.